This T cell receptor (beta chain) was sequenced in a study of T-cell reconstitution after alpha-beta-depleted transplantation in children. Using unique molecular identifiers, the investigators prepared the TCRbeta library. TCRdb re-derived calls from the PCR reads in MiXCR, one entry per CDR3 protein. The sample has 230,000 or so distinct CDR3 sequences, 9.7% seen once. Ten or more counts support this clonotype. The clonotype was recovered from a human donor who donated a stem cell graft to a child with SCID. Sample: PBMCs from the stem cell graft donor, taken from the stem cell graft.

The CDR3 nucleotides are TGTGCCATCAGTGAGTCAAAAGGCGGCTACGAGCAGTACTTC. This translates into CAISESKGGYEQYF. The chain couples TRBV10-3 to TRBJ2-7; no clear D gene. Trimming pared 0 bases from V and 3 bases from J, leaving 9 bases between. Germline lookup yields CDR1 ENHRY and CDR2 SYGVKD. The CDR3 has 14 amino acids.